This TCR beta chain is from a study of cytomegalovirus exposure and HLA in healthy donors. The CDR3 runs 17 residues. Germline CDR1 MNHNS, CDR2 SASEGT. Trimming took 3 bases from V and 3 from J; bases not matched to a gene: 7. As regards this clone: Its antigen is not known.

Study-wide points: Reports indicated that the classifier achieved high specificity and sensitivity in diagnosing cytomegalovirus status. The study labeled fewer than 200 TCR beta chains cytomegalovirus-associated.

Some clones are missing from TCRdb's copy, which holds only in-frame ones; the method was immunoSEQ multiplex PCR. The repertoire includes about 110,000 clones, around 95% of them detected once, and 0.67% sits in the top ten. This chain connects TRBV6-1 to TRBJ2-1, with TRBD2 matching over 11 bases. Sequenced sample: PBMCs. The TCR originated in a woman between 18 and 29 years old in good health and CMV-seronegative. Written as DNA, the CDR3 is TGTGCCAGCAGTGACCATAGAACTAGCGGGAGCTACAATGAGCAGTTCTTC. This gives the protein CASSDHRTSGSYNEQFF.